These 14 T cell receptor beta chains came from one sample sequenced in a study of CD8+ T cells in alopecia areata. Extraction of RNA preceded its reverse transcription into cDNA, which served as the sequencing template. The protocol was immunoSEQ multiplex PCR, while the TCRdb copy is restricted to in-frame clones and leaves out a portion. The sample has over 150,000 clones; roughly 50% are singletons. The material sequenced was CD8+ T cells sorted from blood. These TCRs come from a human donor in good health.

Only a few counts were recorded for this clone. The CDR3 nucleotides read TGTGCCAGCAGCCCTTGGACAGGGGGCGACACAGATACGCAGTATTTT. This gives the protein CASSPWTGGDTDTQYF. J is TRBJ2-3 and V is TRBV7-9; 11 nucleotides line up with TRBD1. Germline CDR1 reads SEHNR; CDR2 reads FQNEAQ (reference sequence). V was pared by 5 bases and J by 2 bases, with 6 bases of the junction left unmatched. CDR3 length: 16 amino acids.

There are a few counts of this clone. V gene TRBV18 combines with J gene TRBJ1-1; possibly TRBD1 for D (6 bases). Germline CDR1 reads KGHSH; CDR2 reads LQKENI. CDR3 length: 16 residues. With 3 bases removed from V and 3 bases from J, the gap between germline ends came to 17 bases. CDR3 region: CASSPSPRGVDTEAFF. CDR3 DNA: TGTGCCAGCTCACCTAGCCCCAGGGGAGTTGACACTGAAGCTTTCTTT.

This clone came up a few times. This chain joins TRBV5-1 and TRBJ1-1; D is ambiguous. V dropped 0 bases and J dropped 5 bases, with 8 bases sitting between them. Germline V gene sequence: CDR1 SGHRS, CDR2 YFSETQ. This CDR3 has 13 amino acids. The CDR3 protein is CASSLGSGTEAFF. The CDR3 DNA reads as TGCGCCAGCAGCTTGGGGTCGGGGACTGAAGCTTTCTTT.

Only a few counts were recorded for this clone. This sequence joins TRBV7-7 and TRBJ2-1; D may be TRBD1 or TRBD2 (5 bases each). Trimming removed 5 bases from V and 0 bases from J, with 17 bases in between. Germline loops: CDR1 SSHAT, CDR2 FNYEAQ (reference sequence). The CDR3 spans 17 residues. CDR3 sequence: CASSPRGTVSSYNEQFF. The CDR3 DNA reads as TGTGCCAGCAGCCCTCGAGGGACGGTGAGCTCCTACAATGAGCAGTTCTTC.

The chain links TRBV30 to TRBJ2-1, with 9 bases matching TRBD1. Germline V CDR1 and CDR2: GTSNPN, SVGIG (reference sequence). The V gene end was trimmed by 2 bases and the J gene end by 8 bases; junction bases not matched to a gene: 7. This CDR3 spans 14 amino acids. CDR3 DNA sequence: TGTGCCTGGAGTTACGGGACAGGGTTGTATGAGCAGTTCTTC. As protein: CAWSYGTGLYEQFF.

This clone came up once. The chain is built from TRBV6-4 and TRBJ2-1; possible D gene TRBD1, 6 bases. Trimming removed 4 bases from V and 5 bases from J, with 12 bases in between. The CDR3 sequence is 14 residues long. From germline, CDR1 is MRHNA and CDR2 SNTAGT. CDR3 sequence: CASSVGDTHNEQFF. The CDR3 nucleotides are TGTGCCAGCAGTGTTGGGGACACCCACAATGAGCAGTTCTTC.

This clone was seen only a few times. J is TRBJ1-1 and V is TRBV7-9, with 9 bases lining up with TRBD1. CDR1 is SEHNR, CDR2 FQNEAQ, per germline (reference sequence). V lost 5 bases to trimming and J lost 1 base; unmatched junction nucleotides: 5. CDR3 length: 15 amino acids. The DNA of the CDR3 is TGTGCCAGCAGCCCGAGGGACAGGGAGAACACTGAAGCTTTCTTT. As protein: CASSPRDRENTEAFF.

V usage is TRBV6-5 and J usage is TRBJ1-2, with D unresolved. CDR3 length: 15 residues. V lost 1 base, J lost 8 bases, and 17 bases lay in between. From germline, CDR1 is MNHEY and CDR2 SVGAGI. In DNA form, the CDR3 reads TGTGCCAGCAGTTACTTGGACCTCGGAGGCGGGGGCTACACCTTC. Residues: CASSYLDLGGGGYTF.

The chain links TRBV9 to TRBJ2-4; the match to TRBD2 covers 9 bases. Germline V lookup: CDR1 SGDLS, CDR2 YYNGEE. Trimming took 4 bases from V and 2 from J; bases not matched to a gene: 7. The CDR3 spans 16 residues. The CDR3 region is CASSSGGGATKNIQYF. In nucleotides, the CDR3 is TGTGCCAGCAGCTCTGGCGGGGGGGCGACCAAAAACATTCAGTACTTC.

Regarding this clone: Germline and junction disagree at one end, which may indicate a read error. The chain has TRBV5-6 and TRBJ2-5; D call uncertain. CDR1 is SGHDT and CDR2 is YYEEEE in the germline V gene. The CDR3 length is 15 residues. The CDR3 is CASSLASGSPIQEDF. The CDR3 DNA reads TGTGCCAGCAGCTTGGCATCCGGGTCCCCAATTCAAGAGGACTTC.

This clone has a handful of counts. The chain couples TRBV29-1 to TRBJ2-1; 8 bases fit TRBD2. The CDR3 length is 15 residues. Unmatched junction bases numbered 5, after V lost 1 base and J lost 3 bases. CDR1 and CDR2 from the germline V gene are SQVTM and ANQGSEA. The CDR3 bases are TGCAGCGTTGAAGGTGCGGGGGGACACTACAATGAGCAGTTCTTC. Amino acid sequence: CSVEGAGGHYNEQFF.

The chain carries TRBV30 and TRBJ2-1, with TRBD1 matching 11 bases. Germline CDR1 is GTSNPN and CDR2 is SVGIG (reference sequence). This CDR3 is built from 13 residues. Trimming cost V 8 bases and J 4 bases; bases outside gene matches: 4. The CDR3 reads CAGQGAGYNEQFF. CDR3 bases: TGTGCCGGACAGGGGGCAGGGTACAATGAGCAGTTCTTC.

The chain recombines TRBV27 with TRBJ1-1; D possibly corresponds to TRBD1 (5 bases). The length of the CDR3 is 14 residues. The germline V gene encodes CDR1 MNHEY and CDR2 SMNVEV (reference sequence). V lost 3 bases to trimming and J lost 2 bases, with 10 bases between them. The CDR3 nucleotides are TGTGCCAGCAGTTTTTTGGGGACCAACACTGAAGCTTTCTTT. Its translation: CASSFLGTNTEAFF.

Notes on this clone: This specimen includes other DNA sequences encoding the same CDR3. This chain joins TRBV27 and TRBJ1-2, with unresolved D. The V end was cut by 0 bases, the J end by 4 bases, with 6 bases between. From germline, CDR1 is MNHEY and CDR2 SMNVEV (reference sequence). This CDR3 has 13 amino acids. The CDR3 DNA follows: TGTGCCAGCAGTTTATCCGGGATCTATGGCTACACCTTC. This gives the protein CASSLSGIYGYTF.